This T cell receptor (beta chain) was documented in a study of PD-1 blockade in classical Hodgkin lymphoma. At the level of the study: Once every 2 weeks, patients received intravenous nivolumab at 3 mg/kg. The study's findings and limits: By C4D1 there was a significant rise in CD4+ TCR diversity but not in CD8+ TCR diversity. Repertoire differences lack defined causes, possibly disease activity or prior therapy.

As concerns this clone: The antigen is not known.

Time point of the sample: cycle 4 day 1 (C4D1), after 5 to 7 weeks of nivolumab. Each patient's relapse followed autologous stem cell transplantation, and brentuximab vedotin exposure varied. Measured with immunoSEQ multiplex PCR; TCRdb has only the in-frame clones, and not every one. The table has 35,000 to 50,000 clones, roughly 70% seen once. Trimming removed 6 bases at V and 5 bases at J, with 16 bases between. CDR3 size: 15 residues. Per the germline V gene, CDR1 is SEHNR and CDR2 is FQNEAQ (reference sequence). The chain employs TRBV7-9 and TRBJ1-4; D unclear. The source is a human donor with classical Hodgkin lymphoma. Material: peripheral blood mononuclear cells (PBMCs), obtained before the fourth cycle of nivolumab. As DNA, the CDR3 is TGTGCCAGCAGTATTAGCACAACCATAAATGAAAAACTGTTTTTT. Its translation is CASSISTTINEKLFF.